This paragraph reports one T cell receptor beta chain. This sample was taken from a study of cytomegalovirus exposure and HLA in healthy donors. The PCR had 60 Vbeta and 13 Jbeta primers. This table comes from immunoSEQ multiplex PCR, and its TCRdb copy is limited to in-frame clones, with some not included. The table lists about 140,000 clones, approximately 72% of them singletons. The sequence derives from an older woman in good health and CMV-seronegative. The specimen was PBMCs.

The CDR3 loop is CASSAQGALSYEQYF. The CDR3 DNA follows: TGTGCCAGTAGTGCCCAGGGGGCCCTTTCCTACGAGCAGTACTTC. This chain joins TRBV19 and TRBJ2-5; the match to TRBD1 covers 8 bases. The J call may be faulty, since TRBJ2-7 better matches the DNA end. Germline V gene lookup returns CDR1 LNHDA and CDR2 SQIVND (reference sequence). The CDR3 is made up of 15 amino acids.